What follows are 25 T cell receptor beta chains derived from one specimen sequenced in a study of T cells in Graves' hyperthyroidism and ophthalmopathy (dated by TCRdb to between 2019 and 2020). Libraries came from multiplex PCR. The sample was run on an Illumina HiSeq 2000. The TCR beta CDR3 regions were amplified from the RNA transcripts. The TCR CDR3 was subjected to a first round of RT-PCR using the HTBI primer set and the Qiagen OneStep RT-PCR kit. TCRdb cleaned the public reads at Q25 with fastp, built clones with MiXCR and kept in-frame beta chains. Rows with a matching CDR3 protein are joined into one entry that keeps the most common DNA and genes. The sample table shows under 250,000 distinct CDR3 sequences, and 17% are seen once. The top ten clones comprise approximately 50% of the sample. The sequenced material came from blood. These TCRs come from a man aged 45-65 years with Graves' hyperthyroidism.

This clonotype was found a few times. This chain uses TRBV20-1 with TRBJ2-2; 10 nucleotides line up with TRBD1. The CDR3 extends over 13 amino acids. Germline V CDR1 and CDR2: DFQATT, SNEGSKA (reference sequence). Trimming cost V 6 bases and J 5 bases; bases outside gene matches: 3. This CDR3 reads CSAQGQGTGELFF. The CDR3 DNA reads as TGCAGTGCCCAGGGACAGGGGACCGGGGAGCTGTTTTTT.

There are many counts of this clonotype. A read error may produce the germline difference seen at one junction end. The chain joins TRBV20-1 to TRBJ2-4; TRBD2 agrees at 7 bases. The CDR3 length is 14 residues. From germline, CDR1 is DFQATT and CDR2 SNEGSKA (reference sequence). The DNA for the CDR3 is TGCAGTGCTGGAGACCGGGACTATAGGAACATTCAGTACTTC. This translates into CSAGDRDYRNIQYF.

This sequence joins TRBV29-1 and TRBJ2-3, with 7 bases lining up with TRBD2. Germline V gene lookup returns CDR1 SQVTM and CDR2 ANQGSEA. This CDR3 spans 14 amino acids. The V segment lost 3 bases and the J segment 1 base; nucleotides outside the gene matches: 4. CDR3 amino acids: CSVEGTIRTDTQYF. The CDR3 DNA sequence: TGCAGCGTTGAGGGGACTATTCGCACAGATACGCAGTATTTT.

In its sample, this clonotype was seen many times. This chain joins TRBV4-1 and TRBJ2-3; TRBD2 matches 13 bases. This CDR3 is 16 amino acids long. Germline lookup yields CDR1 MGHRA and CDR2 YSYEKL. The trim removed 4 bases at V and 4 bases at J, leaving 5 bases unmatched. The CDR3 sequence: CASSLLAGGPSDTQYF. In DNA form, the CDR3 reads TGCGCCAGCAGCCTACTAGCGGGAGGGCCTTCAGATACGCAGTATTTT.

This clonotype was seen only a few times. The rearrangement joins TRBV12-3 or TRBV12-4 to TRBJ1-2, with D perhaps matching TRBD1 (5 bases). Trimming stripped 8 bases from V and 7 bases from J, with 14 bases between. CDR3 length equals 12 residues. The CDR3 reads CASGEGLLGYTF. CDR3 nucleotides: TGTGCCAGCGGGGAGGGACTTCTTGGCTACACCTTC.

This clonotype was counted ten times or more. J is TRBJ2-5 and V is TRBV12-3 or TRBV12-4, with D perhaps matching TRBD1 or TRBD2 (6 bases each). The CDR3 has 14 amino acids. Trimming stripped 2 bases from V and 4 bases from J, with 11 bases between. CDR3 in DNA: TGTGCCAGCAGTTTATCGGGGGCGGGAGAGACCCAGTACTTC. Translated, it gives CASSLSGAGETQYF.

This clonotype has just a few counts. This chain uses TRBV7-2 with TRBJ2-2, with 9 bases identical to TRBD2. The CDR3 length is 17 residues. Germline V gene sequence: CDR1 SGHTA, CDR2 FQGNSA. V shed 1 base and J 4 bases; nucleotides not matched to a gene: 7. CDR3: CASSLVRLAGITGELFF. CDR3 bases: TGTGCCAGCAGCTTAGTTCGCCTAGCGGGGATCACCGGGGAGCTGTTTTTT.

Only a few counts were recorded for this clonotype. CDR3 in amino acids: CASSWGGKQDGYTF. The CDR3 DNA is TGTGCCAGCAGCTGGGGGGGCAAGCAGGATGGCTACACCTTC. V usage is TRBV7-3 and J usage is TRBJ1-2; perhaps TRBD1 as D (6 bases). Germline V gene lookup returns CDR1 SGHTA and CDR2 FQGTGA. This CDR3 contains 14 residues. V gave up 4 bases and J gave up 6 bases, with 15 bases separating them.

This clonotype was seen ten or more times. V usage is TRBV27 and J usage is TRBJ1-1, with unresolved D. This CDR3 is 12 amino acids long. Trimming removed 9 bases from V and 0 bases from J, with 8 bases in between. CDR1 MNHEY and CDR2 SMNVEV come from the germline V gene (reference sequence). DNA of the CDR3: TGTGCCAGTAGAAAACTGAACACTGAAGCTTTCTTT. Translation gives CASRKLNTEAFF.

This clonotype was found once. The chain employs TRBV14 and TRBJ2-4; weak D call: TRBD1 (7 bases). This CDR3 has 14 residues. Germline assignment: CDR1 SGHDN and CDR2 FVKESK. With 4 bases removed from V and 4 bases from J, the gap between germline ends came to 11 bases. CDR3 sequence: CASSRAGGKNIQYF. In DNA form, the CDR3 reads TGTGCCAGCAGCCGAGCAGGGGGGAAAAACATTCAGTACTTC.

V and J are TRBV2 and TRBJ2-5; TRBD2 agrees at 8 bases. J gave up 4 bases and V 8 bases, and 9 bases lay outside the gene matches. Germline CDR1 and CDR2: SNHLY and FYNNEI. This CDR3 is 14 amino acids long. The CDR3 reads CASAREGGGETQYF. The CDR3 region has the DNA TGTGCCAGCGCACGGGAGGGCGGAGGAGAGACCCAGTACTTC.

This clonotype was seen a few times. This chain links TRBV10-3 with TRBJ2-7, with D perhaps matching TRBD2 (5 bases). The CDR3 runs to 13 residues. Germline V lookup: CDR1 ENHRY, CDR2 SYGVKD. V was shortened by 6 bases and J by 0 bases, with 9 bases between the two germline ends. The CDR3 DNA follows: TGTGCCATCAGCCCGGGGAGCTCCTACGAGCAGTACTTC. Translated: CAISPGSSYEQYF.

In this sample, this clonotype turned up many times. The chain is built from TRBV2 and TRBJ2-7; D gene ambiguous. V dropped 6 bases and J dropped 0 bases, with 12 bases sitting between them. Germline values: CDR1 SNHLY, CDR2 FYNNEI. The length of the CDR3 is 14 residues. The CDR3 here is CASSRDFSSYEQYF. The CDR3 nucleotides are TGTGCCAGCAGCCGAGACTTTAGCTCCTACGAGCAGTACTTC.

This clonotype was seen many times. The J gene is TRBJ2-6, the V gene TRBV2, with D unclear. The CDR3 is made up of 15 amino acids. V shed 8 bases and J shed 0 bases, with 11 bases lying between them. Germline lookup yields CDR1 SNHLY and CDR2 FYNNEI. The CDR3 is CASCVDVSGANVLTF. CDR3 DNA: TGTGCCAGCTGTGTCGACGTCTCTGGGGCCAACGTCCTGACTTTC. Variable domain in full (rest from reference TRBV2 and TRBJ2-6): EPEVTQTPSHQVTQMGQEVILRCVPISNHLYFYWYRQILGQKVEFLVSFYNNEISEKSEIFDDQFSVERPDGSNFTLKIRSTKLEDSAMYFCASCVDVSGANVLTFGAGSRLTVL.

This clonotype was detected ten times or more. The gene calls are TRBV12-3 or TRBV12-4 and TRBJ1-2, with D hard to call. The CDR3 is 15 amino acids. Trimming shortened V by 3 bases and J by 2 bases, and 13 bases separated the two germline ends. The CDR3 sequence is CASSFTGKVNYGYTF. In DNA form, the CDR3 reads TGTGCCAGCAGTTTCACCGGGAAAGTGAACTATGGCTACACCTTC.

The table lists this clonotype with a few counts. The CDR3 here is CSAKTGGYEQYF. For the CDR3, the DNA is TGCAGTGCAAAAACAGGGGGATACGAGCAGTACTTC. This chain uses TRBV20-1 with TRBJ2-7, with TRBD1 matching 8 bases. J was trimmed by 4 bases and V by 6 bases; bases with no gene match: 5. The CDR3 runs to 12 residues. CDR1 and CDR2 from the germline V gene are DFQATT and SNEGSKA (reference sequence).

This clonotype was observed at least ten times. The chain combines TRBV12-3 or TRBV12-4 with TRBJ1-6, with a weak D call TRBD1 (5 bases). The CDR3 totals 14 residues. The V end lost 7 bases, the J end lost 9 bases, and 16 bases lay between the germline ends. The CDR3 is CASTQGTDSSPLHF. DNA for the CDR3: TGTGCCAGCACCCAGGGAACGGATTCTTCACCCCTCCACTTT.

The sample holds many counts of this clonotype. The chain has TRBV28 and TRBJ2-4, with D unclear. The germline V and J ends were trimmed by 4 bases and 0 bases, with 16 bases remaining between them. Germline CDR1 reads MDHEN; CDR2 reads SYDVKM. The CDR3 has 17 amino acids. In DNA, the CDR3 is TGTGCCAGCAGTTATGGCAACGCCCCTCTAGCCAAAAACATTCAGTACTTC. Amino acids: CASSYGNAPLAKNIQYF.

This clonotype has more than one count but fewer than ten. Written as DNA, the CDR3 is TGTGCCAGCAGCATCGACAGGGTAACGAACACTGAAGCTTTCTTT. It yields the protein CASSIDRVTNTEAFF. The rearrangement uses TRBV6-2 or TRBV6-3 and TRBJ1-1, with 7 bases matching TRBD1. The junction had 8 bases not matched to a gene; V was cut back by 6 bases and J by 1 base. CDR3 length: 15 amino acids. From germline, CDR1 is MNHEY and CDR2 SVGEGT.

This clonotype was observed at least ten times. The V call is TRBV4-2, the J call TRBJ1-4, with D possibly TRBD1 on 6 matching bases. Germline V CDR1 and CDR2: LGHNA, YNFKEQ. The germline V and J ends were trimmed by 3 bases and 0 bases, with 14 bases remaining between them. The length of the CDR3 is 17 residues. The CDR3 reads CASSHWTAQTTNEKLFF. In DNA form, the CDR3 reads TGTGCCAGCAGCCATTGGACAGCGCAAACAACTAATGAAAAACTGTTTTTT.

The CDR3 DNA reads TGCAGTGCTACCAGGGAGGTTAACGACGAGCAGTACTTC. This encodes CSATREVNDEQYF. The V call is TRBV20-1, the J call TRBJ2-7; weak D call: TRBD2 (6 bases). Germline V gene lookup returns CDR1 DFQATT and CDR2 SNEGSKA (reference sequence). CDR3 length: 13 residues. V lost 4 bases to trimming and J lost 5 bases, with 15 bases between them.

This clonotype was seen a few times. This sequence joins TRBV4-1 and TRBJ1-1; 9 bases fit TRBD1. Germline-derived CDR1 and CDR2 are MGHRA and YSYEKL. The CDR3 runs 16 residues. V was clipped by 4 bases and J by 5 bases; unmatched bases: 11. In DNA form, the CDR3 reads TGCGCCAGCAGCCGGGTACAGGGGGCGCGGAGGACTGAAGCTTTCTTT. Translated, it gives CASSRVQGARRTEAFF.

The V gene is TRBV6-1, the J gene TRBJ2-5; possibly TRBD2 for D (5 bases). The germline V gene encodes CDR1 MNHNS and CDR2 SASEGT. Trimming stripped 7 bases from V and 5 bases from J, with 11 bases between. The CDR3 is made up of 12 amino acids. The CDR3 is CASKGAPETQYF. The DNA of the CDR3 is TGTGCCAGCAAGGGAGCCCCCGAGACCCAGTACTTC.

The chain is built from TRBV6-1 and TRBJ2-1, with 10 bases lining up with TRBD2. The CDR3 totals 17 residues. Germline values: CDR1 MNHNS, CDR2 SASEGT. J was trimmed by 4 bases and V by 2 bases; bases with no gene match: 8. The CDR3 is CASSERPSGRVYNEQFF. The DNA of the CDR3 is TGTGCCAGCAGTGAAAGGCCTAGCGGGAGAGTTTACAATGAGCAGTTCTTC.

There are many counts of this clonotype. The chain couples TRBV2 to TRBJ2-7; 9 bases fit TRBD1. With 5 bases clipped from V and 4 bases from J, the junction kept 6 bases outside the gene matches. From germline, CDR1 is SNHLY and CDR2 FYNNEI. The CDR3 runs to 14 residues. CDR3 protein: CASSIAGQGYEQYF. The DNA of the CDR3 is TGTGCCAGCAGTATTGCGGGACAGGGTTACGAGCAGTACTTC.